Shown below are 22 T cell receptor beta chains from a single sample sequenced in a study of blood T cell repertoires in COVID-19. The table came from immunoSEQ multiplex PCR; TCRdb's copy has only in-frame clones and leaves some out. The table includes some 210,000 clones, around nine tenths detected once. Sequencing used peripheral blood. These receptor sequences come from a woman aged 40-49 years with acute or convalescent COVID-19.

J is TRBJ2-3 and V is TRBV24-1; TRBD2 matches at 16 bases. Trimming at V came to 7 bases and at J to 0 bases, leaving 6 bases not matched to a gene. Germline V gene sequence: CDR1 KGHDR, CDR2 SFDVKD. The CDR3 covers 18 residues. The CDR3 DNA reads TGTGCCACCAGCCTGGGACTAGCGGGGGGGGTAAGCACAGATACGCAGTATTTT. Translated: CATSLGLAGGVSTDTQYF.

This clone showed up many times. The chain links TRBV10-1 to TRBJ2-7, with 13 bases fitting TRBD2. Per germline, CDR1 WNHNN and CDR2 SYGVQD (reference sequence). The CDR3 runs 17 residues. V shed 7 bases and J 3 bases; nucleotides not matched to a gene: 12. The CDR3 DNA reads as TGCGCCAGCACCATGGAGACTAGCGGGGGGCCTTACTACGAGCAGTACGTC. This translates into CASTMETSGGPYYEQYV.

The genes are TRBV5-1 and TRBJ2-2; TRBD2 aligns across 8 bases. J gave up 6 bases and V 4 bases, and 5 bases lay outside the gene matches. This CDR3 comprises 14 residues. The germline V gene has CDR1 SGHRS and CDR2 YFSETQ. CDR3 in DNA: TGCGCCAGCAGCACGGGACTAGTGCCCGGGGAGCTGTTTTTT. Protein product: CASSTGLVPGELFF. Together with reference TRBV5-1 and TRBJ2-2, the CDR3 gives the full variable domain: KAGVTQTPRYLIKTRGQQVTLSCSPISGHRSVSWYQQTPGQGLQFLFEYFSETQRNKGNFPGRFSGRQFSNSRSEMNVSTLELGDSALYLCASSTGLVPGELFFGEGSRLTVL.

The V and J genes are TRBV6-5 and TRBJ1-6, with D perhaps matching TRBD1 (5 bases). The CDR3 totals 14 residues. V lost 6 bases and J 8 bases, leaving 14 bases between the germline ends. Germline V lookup: CDR1 MNHEY, CDR2 SVGAGI. The CDR3 here is CASRDGGRDSPLHF. In DNA, the CDR3 is TGTGCCAGCAGGGACGGGGGTCGAGATTCACCCCTCCACTTT.

The chain combines TRBV6-2 or TRBV6-3 with TRBJ1-1, with 9 positions matching TRBD1. CDR3 size: 15 residues. CDR1 is MNHEY and CDR2 is SVGEGT in the germline V gene. V shed 5 bases and J 4 bases; nucleotides not matched to a gene: 8. CDR3 DNA: TGTGCCAGCAGTACCCTACAGGGGGCCGGCACTGAAGCTTTCTTT. Amino acids: CASSTLQGAGTEAFF.

J is TRBJ1-1 and V is TRBV3-1 (or the pseudogene TRBV3-2); D unresolved. The CDR3 sequence is 12 residues long. The germline CDR1 and CDR2 sequences are LGHDT and YNNKEL (reference sequence). V gave up 2 bases and J gave up 11 bases, with 12 bases separating them. DNA for the CDR3: TGTGCCAGCAGCCAATTAGAAACGGAGGCTTTCTTT. Translated, it gives CASSQLETEAFF.

The chain is built from TRBV5-4 and TRBJ1-1; D is possibly TRBD1 (5 bases). Trimming left V 5 bases short and J 0 bases short, with 11 bases between. Germline-derived CDR1 and CDR2 are SGHNT and YYREEE (reference sequence). The CDR3 contains 14 residues. Here the CDR3 reads CASRDNAMNTEAFF. CDR3 sequence (DNA): TGTGCCAGCAGGGACAACGCTATGAACACTGAAGCTTTCTTT.

The chain carries TRBV5-5 and TRBJ1-6; D unresolved. Trimming removed 0 bases from V and 5 bases from J, with 9 bases in between. Per germline, CDR1 SGHKS and CDR2 YYEKEE (reference sequence). This CDR3 comprises 15 residues. For the CDR3, the DNA is TGTGCCAGCAGCTTGGGGGCCGTGCATAATTCACCCCTCCACTTT. Encoded protein: CASSLGAVHNSPLHF.

V is TRBV19 and J is TRBJ1-1; D unclear. CDR3 length: 14 amino acids. Germline lookup yields CDR1 LNHDA and CDR2 SQIVND (reference sequence). Trimming removed 5 bases from V and 0 bases from J, with 10 bases in between. CDR3: CASSYGHLNTEAFF. CDR3 bases: TGTGCCAGTAGTTATGGGCATTTGAACACTGAAGCTTTCTTT.

The chain links TRBV30 to TRBJ1-4; maybe TRBD1 (5 bases). Between the trimmed V and J ends, which lost 3 bases and 8 bases, there was a span of 19 bases. Per the germline V gene, CDR1 is GTSNPN and CDR2 is SVGIG (reference sequence). The CDR3 is 15 amino acids. CDR3 in amino acids: CAWREGKAGGEKLFF. CDR3 nucleotides: TGTGCCTGGAGGGAGGGGAAGGCCGGAGGAGAAAAACTGTTTTTT.

This clone came up once. The chain joins TRBV7-9 to TRBJ1-2; possibly TRBD1 for D (5 bases). The germline CDR1 and CDR2 sequences are SEHNR and FQNEAQ (reference sequence). This CDR3 is built from 14 residues. V lost 5 bases and J lost 7, with 17 bases in between. As DNA, the CDR3 is TGTGCCAGCAGCGGCGGGACGAGGATCGGTGGCTACACCTTC. This translates into CASSGGTRIGGYTF.

The V call is TRBV5-1, the J call TRBJ2-6; 9 bases are a match to TRBD1. This CDR3 comprises 16 residues. Germline loops: CDR1 SGHRS, CDR2 YFSETQ. The V segment lost 4 bases and the J segment 2 bases; nucleotides outside the gene matches: 4. CDR3 region: CASSPGQGAGANVLTF. Here the CDR3 DNA reads TGCGCCAGCAGCCCGGGACAGGGAGCTGGGGCCAACGTCCTGACTTTC.

This clone has a handful of counts. The J gene is TRBJ1-2, the V gene TRBV6-1, with TRBD1 matching over 9 bases. V lost 5 bases, J lost 7 bases, and 11 bases stayed unmatched. The germline V gene has CDR1 MNHNS and CDR2 SASEGT. The CDR3 sequence is 15 residues long. CDR3 region: CASSQITGGNAGYTF. CDR3 coding DNA: TGTGCCAGCAGTCAAATTACAGGGGGCAATGCTGGCTACACCTTC.

This clone is a singleton in its sample. This chain joins TRBV4-1 and TRBJ2-7, with 8 bases aligning to TRBD2. The J segment lost 4 bases and the V segment lost 0 bases, leaving 8 bases of the junction unmatched. The CDR3 is 16 amino acids. The germline gives CDR1 MGHRA, CDR2 YSYEKL. CDR3 sequence reads: CASSQDVSGGAYEQYV. As DNA, the CDR3 is TGCGCCAGCAGCCAAGATGTAAGCGGGGGAGCGTACGAGCAGTACGTC.

The chain carries TRBV4-2 and TRBJ1-4; TRBD1 agrees at 9 bases. The V segment lost 7 bases and the J segment 8 bases; nucleotides outside the gene matches: 8. The CDR3 totals 14 residues. CDR1 is LGHNA and CDR2 is YNFKEQ in the germline V gene. The CDR3 sequence is CASNLGQGREKLFF. The CDR3, as DNA: TGTGCCAGCAACCTAGGACAGGGGCGGGAAAAACTGTTTTTT.

CDR3 region: CASSLRWAEQETQYF. CDR3 nucleotides: TGCGCCAGCAGCTTGAGGTGGGCAGAGCAAGAGACCCAGTACTTC. This rearrangement joins TRBV5-1 to TRBJ2-5; D is uncertain. The CDR3 consists of 15 residues. V lost 1 base, J lost 2 bases, and 12 bases lay in between. Per the germline V gene, CDR1 is SGHRS and CDR2 is YFSETQ.

The gene calls are TRBV6-5 and TRBJ2-2; weak D call: TRBD1 (6 bases). The CDR3 is 14 amino acids. In germline, CDR1 is MNHEY, CDR2 SVGAGI. The V end lost 5 bases, the J end lost 3 bases, and 10 bases lay between the germline ends. Written as DNA, the CDR3 is TGTGCCAGCAGTACGCACAGGGACACCGGGGAGCTGTTTTTT. Translating it yields CASSTHRDTGELFF.

The CDR3 region is CASSHRAPEAFF. The CDR3 DNA reads TGTGCCAGTAGTCACAGGGCCCCTGAAGCTTTCTTT. V and J are TRBV19 and TRBJ1-1; D might be TRBD1 (6 bases). V lost 5 bases to trimming and J lost 6 bases, with 10 bases between them. The CDR3 is made up of 12 amino acids. The germline V gene encodes CDR1 LNHDA and CDR2 SQIVND (reference sequence).

The V call is TRBV10-1, the J call TRBJ2-5; no firm D call. The CDR3 length is 14 residues. Germline loops: CDR1 WNHNN, CDR2 SYGVQD (reference sequence). Trimming left V 0 bases short and J 1 base short, with 6 bases between. CDR3 sequence (DNA): TGCGCCAGCAGTGAGTCCTCCTCCCAAGAGACCCAGTACTTC. Translated: CASSESSSQETQYF.

V gene TRBV2 combines with J gene TRBJ1-6, with 7 bases aligning to TRBD1. The germline gives CDR1 SNHLY, CDR2 FYNNEI. V lost 8 bases, J lost 6 bases, and 13 bases stayed unmatched. This CDR3 region has 16 residues. CDR3: CASSRQGLNPNSPLHF. In DNA, the CDR3 is TGTGCCAGCTCCCGACAGGGCCTCAACCCTAATTCACCCCTCCACTTT.

This clone showed up just a few times. The chain links TRBV6-5 to TRBJ1-3; D ambiguous. This CDR3 is 16 amino acids long. Trimming cost V 0 bases and J 4 bases, with 13 bases left between them. Per germline, CDR1 MNHEY and CDR2 SVGAGI. CDR3 bases: TGTGCCAGCAGTTACTCCGCTCGGGTCGTCGGAAACACCATATATTTT. It codes for CASSYSARVVGNTIYF.

The chain is built from TRBV19 and TRBJ1-3; D is perhaps TRBD1 (6 bases). Trimming took 5 bases from V and 0 from J, leaving 14 bases between them. Germline assignment: CDR1 LNHDA and CDR2 SQIVND (reference sequence). This CDR3 region has 16 residues. CDR3 amino acids: CASSQPGHHSGNTIYF. Here the CDR3 DNA reads TGTGCCAGTAGTCAACCGGGACACCACTCTGGAAACACCATATATTTT.